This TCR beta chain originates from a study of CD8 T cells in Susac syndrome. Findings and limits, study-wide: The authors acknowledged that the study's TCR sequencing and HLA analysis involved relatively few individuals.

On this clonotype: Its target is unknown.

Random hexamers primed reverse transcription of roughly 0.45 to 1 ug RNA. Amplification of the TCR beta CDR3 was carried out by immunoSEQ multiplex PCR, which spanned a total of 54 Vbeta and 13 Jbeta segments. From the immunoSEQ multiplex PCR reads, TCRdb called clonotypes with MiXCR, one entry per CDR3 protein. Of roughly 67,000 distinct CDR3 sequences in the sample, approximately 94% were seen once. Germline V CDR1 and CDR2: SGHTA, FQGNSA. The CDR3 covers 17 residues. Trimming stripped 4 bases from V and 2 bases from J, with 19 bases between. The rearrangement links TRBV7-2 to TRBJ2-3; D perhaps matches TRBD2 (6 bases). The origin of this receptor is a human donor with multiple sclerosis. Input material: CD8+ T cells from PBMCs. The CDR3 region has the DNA TGTGCCAGCAGCTCACCGGGCGTCGGGAGAAACACAGATACGCAGTATTTT. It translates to CASSSPGVGRNTDTQYF.